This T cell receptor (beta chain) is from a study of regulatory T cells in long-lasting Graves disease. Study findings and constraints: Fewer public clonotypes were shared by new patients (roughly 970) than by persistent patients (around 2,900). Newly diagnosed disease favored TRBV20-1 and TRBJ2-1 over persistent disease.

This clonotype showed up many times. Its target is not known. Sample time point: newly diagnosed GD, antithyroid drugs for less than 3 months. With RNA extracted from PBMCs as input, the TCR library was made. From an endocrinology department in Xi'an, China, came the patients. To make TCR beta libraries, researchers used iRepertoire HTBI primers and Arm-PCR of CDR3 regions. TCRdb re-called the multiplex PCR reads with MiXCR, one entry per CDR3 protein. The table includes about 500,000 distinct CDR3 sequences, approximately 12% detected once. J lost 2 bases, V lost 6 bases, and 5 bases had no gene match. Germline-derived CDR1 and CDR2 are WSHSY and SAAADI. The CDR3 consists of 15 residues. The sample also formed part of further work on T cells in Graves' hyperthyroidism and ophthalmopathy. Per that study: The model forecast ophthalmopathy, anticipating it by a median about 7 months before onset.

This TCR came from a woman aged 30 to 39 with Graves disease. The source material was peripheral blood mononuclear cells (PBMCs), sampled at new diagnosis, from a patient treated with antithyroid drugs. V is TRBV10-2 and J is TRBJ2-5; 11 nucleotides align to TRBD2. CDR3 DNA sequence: TGCGCCAGCAGCATAGCGGGAGGGAAACAAGAGACCCAGTACTTC. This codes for CASSIAGGKQETQYF.